The 20 T cell receptor beta chains below all came from one sample that was sequenced in a study of T cell repertoires in cytomegalovirus infection (dated by TCRdb to between 2018 and 2021). For sequencing, an Illumina HiSeq 1500 was employed. TCRdb's own reprocessing of the public reads used fastp at Q25 and MiXCR and kept productive beta chains. CDR3 protein duplicates are merged, each entry listing the most common genes and DNA. This sample lists about 68,000 distinct CDR3 sequences; about 23% were detected once. The ten most abundant clones make up around 79% of the sample. Their recognized antigens are unknown. The sample consisted of PBMCs, sequenced either directly or after in vitro stimulation (not recorded which). These receptors were taken from a human donor in good health (CMV status not recorded). Some clones in this sample may be carry-over from other donors' samples.

This chain connects TRBV7-2 to TRBJ2-1; D gene ambiguous. Germline values: CDR1 SGHTA, CDR2 FQGNSA. The length of the CDR3 is 15 residues. Trimming took 4 bases from V and 8 from J, leaving 18 bases between them. CDR3 sequence: CASSSSVGRVDEQFF. The CDR3 DNA follows: TGTGCCAGCAGCTCCTCGGTGGGAAGGGTGGATGAGCAGTTCTTC.

This clonotype appeared a few times. This chain uses TRBV7-6 with TRBJ1-5; 7 bases match TRBD1. The CDR3 totals 15 residues. CDR1 is SGHVS, CDR2 FNYEAQ, per germline. J gave up 6 bases and V 5 bases, and 10 bases lay outside the gene matches. Here the CDR3 reads CASSLGQAGSQPQHF. The CDR3 DNA reads as TGTGCCAGCAGCCTTGGACAGGCTGGAAGTCAGCCCCAGCATTTT.

The chain joins TRBV6-2 or TRBV6-3 to TRBJ2-2; D is possibly TRBD2 (6 bases). Deletions cut 2 bases from V and 0 bases from J, with 16 bases between. CDR3 length: 18 amino acids. Germline loops: CDR1 MNHEY, CDR2 SVGEGT. CDR3 bases: TGTGCCAGCAGTTACCCGTCACTTAGCGGCGCGAACACCGGGGAGCTGTTTTTT. This gives the protein CASSYPSLSGANTGELFF.

This clonotype appeared a few times. The rearrangement uses TRBV6-2 or TRBV6-3 and TRBJ2-1; 11 bases map to TRBD2. The CDR3 is 16 residues long. V was clipped by 2 bases and J by 6 bases; unmatched bases: 6. Germline V gene sequence: CDR1 MNHEY, CDR2 SVGEGT. Here the CDR3 reads CASSYPGLAERNEQFF. In nucleotides, the CDR3 is TGTGCCAGCAGTTACCCGGGACTAGCGGAGCGCAATGAGCAGTTCTTC.

The chain employs TRBV27 and TRBJ1-2; no definite D call. The CDR3 runs to 14 residues. CDR1 MNHEY and CDR2 SMNVEV come from the germline V gene (reference sequence). The germline V and J ends were trimmed by 0 bases and 5 bases, with 10 bases remaining between them. As DNA, the CDR3 is TGTGCCAGCAGTTTATCGATTTCAGTTTATGGCTACACCTTC. Residues: CASSLSISVYGYTF.

This clonotype was observed a handful of times. The chain joins TRBV4-1 to TRBJ2-4; 7 bases align to TRBD2. CDR3 length: 17 amino acids. V was pared by 0 bases and J by 8 bases, with 13 bases of the junction left unmatched. Germline V gene sequence: CDR1 MGHRA, CDR2 YSYEKL. DNA for the CDR3: TGCGCCAGCAGCCAAGAAGGCTCGGGAGGCAGGGTAGACATTCAGTACTTC. This gives the protein CASSQEGSGGRVDIQYF.

The gene calls are TRBV4-3 and TRBJ1-4; D not resolved. V was trimmed by 0 bases and J by 5 bases, leaving 10 bases between them. CDR1 and CDR2 from the germline V gene are LGHNA and YSLEER. This CDR3 is built from 15 residues. CDR3 protein: CASSQEVSDNEKLFF. The DNA for the CDR3 is TGCGCCAGCAGCCAAGAGGTTTCGGACAATGAAAAACTGTTTTTT.

This clonotype was picked up many times. This chain links TRBV7-2 with TRBJ1-1; D unresolved. The ends were cut back, 0 bases at V and 6 bases at J, with 11 bases in the middle. The CDR3 consists of 14 residues. Germline V gene data show CDR1 as SGHTA and CDR2 as FQGNSA. CDR3 bases: TGTGCCAGCAGCTTAGCAGGGAGGGCGGCTGAAGCTTTCTTT. This codes for CASSLAGRAAEAFF.

The J gene is TRBJ2-7, the V gene TRBV25-1; the D gene is possibly TRBD1 (5 bases). Trimming removed 8 bases from V and 3 bases from J, with 8 bases in between. CDR3 length: 11 amino acids. In germline, CDR1 is MGHDK, CDR2 SYGVNS. The DNA of the CDR3 is TGTGCCAGCCAGCAGGGCTACGAGCAGTACGTC. This sequence encodes CASQQGYEQYV.

This clonotype was counted ten times or more. The V and J genes are TRBV12-3 or TRBV12-4 and TRBJ2-5; D not resolved. CDR3 length: 12 amino acids. V was shortened by 3 bases and J by 1 base, with 3 bases between the two germline ends. The CDR3 reads CASSFFQETQYF. CDR3 nucleotides: TGTGCCAGCAGTTTTTTCCAAGAGACCCAGTACTTC.

This clonotype has only a few counts. DNA of the CDR3: TGTGCCAGCAGTTACGGCGGACTCTCTGGAAACACCATATATTTT. Translating it yields CASSYGGLSGNTIYF. The chain carries TRBV6-5 and TRBJ1-3; D gene uncertain. Trimming removed 2 bases from V and 0 bases from J, with 8 bases in between. Germline-derived CDR1 and CDR2 are MNHEY and SVGAGI. The length of the CDR3 is 15 residues.

The sample holds many counts of this clonotype. The V gene is TRBV7-8, the J gene TRBJ2-2; 10 nucleotides align to TRBD1. The V gene end was trimmed by 8 bases and the J gene end by 5 bases; junction bases not matched to a gene: 11. This CDR3 is 16 amino acids long. CDR1 is SGHVS and CDR2 is FQNEAQ in the germline V gene. CDR3: CASGQGVAAGTGELFF. Here the CDR3 DNA reads TGTGCCAGCGGACAGGGGGTAGCGGCGGGGACCGGGGAGCTGTTTTTT.

The chain couples TRBV14 to TRBJ1-1; D not certain. The V gene lost 3 bases and the J gene lost 11 bases, with 19 bases spanning the gap. There are 14 residues in the CDR3. Germline V gene data show CDR1 as SGHDN and CDR2 as FVKESK. The CDR3 loop is CASSHNGPLTGAFF. CDR3 DNA sequence: TGTGCCAGCAGCCACAACGGGCCCCTTACTGGGGCTTTCTTT.

The chain links TRBV11-2 to TRBJ2-1; D uncertain. Germline CDR1 is SGHAT and CDR2 is FQNNGV. Between the trimmed V and J ends, which lost 2 bases and 6 bases, there was a span of 8 bases. This CDR3 region has 13 residues. The CDR3, as DNA: TGTGCCAGCAGCTTATATTCAAGCAATGAGCAGTTCTTC. This gives the protein CASSLYSSNEQFF.

This clonotype appeared a few times. The rearrangement uses TRBV7-8 and TRBJ1-3; D uncertain. With 1 base removed from V and 4 bases from J, the gap between germline ends came to 14 bases. The CDR3 is 16 residues long. CDR1 SGHVS and CDR2 FQNEAQ come from the germline V gene. CDR3 in DNA: TGTGCCAGCAGCTTAGTAGGCGGGGTAGACGGAAACACCATATATTTT. Its translation: CASSLVGGVDGNTIYF.

This clonotype was seen once. V usage is TRBV3-1 and J usage is TRBJ1-2; D unresolved. The ends were cut back, 3 bases at V and 2 bases at J, with 13 bases in the middle. Per germline, CDR1 LGHDT and CDR2 YNNKEL (reference sequence). The CDR3 totals 15 residues. CDR3: CASSQDVPANYGYTF. CDR3 nucleotides: TGTGCCAGCAGCCAGGATGTGCCAGCGAACTATGGCTACACCTTC. Combining the CDR3 with reference TRBV3-1 and TRBJ1-2 gives the whole variable domain DTAVSQTPKYLVTQMGNDKSIKCEQNLGHDTMYWYKQDSKKFLKIMFSYNNKELIINETVPNRFSPKSPDKAHLNLHINSLELGDSAVYFCASSQDVPANYGYTFGSGTRLTVV.

V is TRBV10-3 and J is TRBJ2-2; maybe TRBD2 (5 bases). V was trimmed by 3 bases and J by 5 bases, leaving 10 bases between them. The germline CDR1 and CDR2 sequences are ENHRY and SYGVKD. This CDR3 region has 14 residues. CDR3 DNA sequence: TGTGCCATCAGTGATGGAGAGGGAACCGGGGAGCTGTTTTTT. This codes for CAISDGEGTGELFF.

The J gene is TRBJ1-6, the V gene TRBV9, with D perhaps TRBD1 (5 bases). Germline CDR1 SGDLS, CDR2 YYNGEE. This CDR3 is 14 amino acids long. V lost 0 bases and J lost 6, with 7 bases in between. The CDR3 DNA is TGTGCCAGCAGCGTAGTCGGGGGTAATTCACCCCTCCACTTT. Protein sequence: CASSVVGGNSPLHF.

This clonotype was seen more than once but under ten times. The chain links TRBV20-1 to TRBJ1-3; tentative D call: TRBD1 (6 bases). This CDR3 is 13 amino acids long. Trimming stripped 5 bases from V and 1 base from J, with 9 bases between. Per the germline V gene, CDR1 is DFQATT and CDR2 is SNEGSKA (reference sequence). The CDR3 is CSALTGSGNTIYF. As DNA, the CDR3 is TGCAGTGCTCTAACAGGGTCTGGAAACACCATATATTTT.

This clonotype was counted ten times or more. This rearrangement joins TRBV7-2 to TRBJ2-7; 8 bases fit TRBD2. Trimming at V came to 2 bases and at J to 3 bases, leaving 6 bases not matched to a gene. CDR3 length: 15 residues. CDR1 is SGHTA and CDR2 is FQGNSA in the germline V gene. The CDR3 loop reads CASSLNPSGFYEQYF. In nucleotides, the CDR3 is TGTGCCAGCAGCTTAAACCCTAGCGGGTTCTACGAGCAGTACTTC.